This TCR beta chain was recovered during a study of monozygotic twins with inflammatory bowel disease. CDR3 length equals 17 residues. CDR1 is SGHVS and CDR2 is FNYEAQ in the germline V gene. Around 3,600 ng of total RNA went into each TCR library. cDNA was produced in eight separate reactions per sample. For each CDR3 protein, TCRdb gives one entry from its re-call of the 5' RACE reads, without DNA. The sample includes 200,000 to 250,000 distinct CDR3 sequences. Unsorted whole blood yielded the total RNA, with T cells left unselected. This rearrangement joins TRBV7-6 to TRBJ1-5. The TCR comes from a human donor with ulcerative colitis or Crohn's disease, or a healthy co-twin of an affected twin (not recorded which). The sample consisted of blood. The CDR3 spells CASSLYPDTYSNQPQHF.